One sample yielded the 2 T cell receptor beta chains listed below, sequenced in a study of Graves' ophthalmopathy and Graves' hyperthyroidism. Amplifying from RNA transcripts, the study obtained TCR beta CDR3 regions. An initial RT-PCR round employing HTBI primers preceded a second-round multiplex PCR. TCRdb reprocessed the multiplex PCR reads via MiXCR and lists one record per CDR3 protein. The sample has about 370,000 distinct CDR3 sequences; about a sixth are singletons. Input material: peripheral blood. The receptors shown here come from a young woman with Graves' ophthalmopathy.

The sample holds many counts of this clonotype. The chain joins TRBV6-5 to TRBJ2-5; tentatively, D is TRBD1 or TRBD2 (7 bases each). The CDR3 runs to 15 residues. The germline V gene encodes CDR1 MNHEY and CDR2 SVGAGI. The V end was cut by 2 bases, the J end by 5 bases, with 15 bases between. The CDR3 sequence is CASSYTRQGGETQYF. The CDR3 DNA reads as TGTGCCAGCAGTTACACTAGACAGGGAGGGGAGACCCAGTACTTC.

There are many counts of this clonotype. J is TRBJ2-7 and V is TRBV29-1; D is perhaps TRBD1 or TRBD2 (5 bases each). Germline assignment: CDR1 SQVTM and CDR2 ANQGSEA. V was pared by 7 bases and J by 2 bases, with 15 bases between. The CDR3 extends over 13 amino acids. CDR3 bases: TGCAGCGCAGGGACCCGGAACCCCTACGAGCAGTACTTC. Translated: CSAGTRNPYEQYF.